This entry features one TCR beta chain sequence. Its matching antigen is unknown. Sequencing relied on a cDNA template that was reverse transcribed from extracted RNA. Using immunoSEQ multiplex PCR, the repertoire was profiled, and TCRdb retains in-frame clones only, with some absent. Counted here are 4,300 or so clones, about 64% occurring once; the ten biggest clones make up roughly a fifth. This record comes from a study of CD8+ T cells in alopecia areata. Study-wide results and limits: Shared TCR sequences were less clear between patients than in mice, possibly partly from HLA diversity.

This CDR3 has 16 amino acids. Germline V gene sequence: CDR1 MNHNY, CDR2 SVGAGI (reference sequence). Trimming at V came to 4 bases and at J to 5 bases, leaving 8 bases not matched to a gene. The V and J genes are TRBV6-6 and TRBJ1-5; 10 nucleotides line up with TRBD1. Specimen: skin. The TCR was taken from a human donor in good health. The CDR3 reads CASSWSRDRGHQPQHF. For the CDR3, the DNA is TGTGCCAGCAGTTGGAGCCGGGACAGGGGCCATCAGCCCCAGCATTTT.